This TCR beta chain was identified during a study of lymphopenia after photon versus proton radiotherapy. The study's findings and limits: After lymphocyte nadir, photon-treated repertoires showed oligoclonal expansion, especially CD8+ Temra. Proton therapy kept repertoires fairly stable, unlike photons, which gained effector/memory cells. Post-nadir TCR diversity decline inversely tracked overall survival among those who died. Authors raise, but do not show, better survival with proton therapy.

CDR1 and CDR2 (germline): GTSNPN, SVGIG (reference sequence). The CDR3 has 13 residues. Between the trimmed V and J ends, which lost 2 bases and 0 bases, there was a span of 7 bases. Using immunoSEQ multiplex PCR, the repertoire was profiled, and TCRdb retains in-frame clones only, with some absent. The sample has approximately 30,000 clones, 94% seen once; the top ten hold roughly 0.71%. With respect to this clone: What it recognizes is unknown.

The chain recombines TRBV30 with TRBJ1-1; D uncertain. The clonotype originates from a woman in her forties or fifties with cholangiocarcinoma. The sequencing used peripheral blood, collected from a patient treated with photon-based radiotherapy. The CDR3 loop reads CAWSPDLNTEAFF. DNA of the CDR3: TGTGCCTGGAGTCCCGACCTGAACACTGAAGCTTTCTTT.